The present T cell receptor (beta chain) was sequenced within a study of shared clonotypes between healthy human individuals. As to this clone: The antigen is undetermined.

Genomic DNA belonging to each subset was distributed in equal measure over several immunoSEQ plates. Here immunoSEQ multiplex PCR was the method, and the copy in TCRdb shows in-frame clones only, minus some. The table has about 2.4 million clones, 80% to 95% seen once; the top ten hold roughly 0.36%. Between the trimmed V and J ends, which lost 4 bases and 3 bases, there was a span of 16 bases. The CDR3 spans 15 residues. Per germline, CDR1 SGHNT and CDR2 YYREEE (reference sequence). Study-wide points: Non-shared clonotypes had lower generation probabilities than clonotypes shared by all four sorted-subset donors.

The chain links TRBV5-4 to TRBJ1-2; no reliable D call. This TCR derives from a man aged 18-30 years in good health. Some clones in this sample may be carry-over from other donors' samples. Source material: naive CD4+ T cells from PBMCs. Described subset: CD45RA+ positively selected. CDR3 sequence (DNA): TGTGCCAGCAGCACGCCGGCCGGCCACGACTATGGCTACACCTTC. It codes for CASSTPAGHDYGYTF.